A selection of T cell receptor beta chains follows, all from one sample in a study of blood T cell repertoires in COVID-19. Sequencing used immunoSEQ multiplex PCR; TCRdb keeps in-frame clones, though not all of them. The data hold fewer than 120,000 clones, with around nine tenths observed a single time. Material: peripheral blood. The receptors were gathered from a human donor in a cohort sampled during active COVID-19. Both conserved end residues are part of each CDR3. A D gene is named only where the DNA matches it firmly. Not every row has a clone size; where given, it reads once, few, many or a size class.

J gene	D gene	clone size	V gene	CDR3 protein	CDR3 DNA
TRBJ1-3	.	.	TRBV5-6	CASSLARNTIYF	TGTGCCAGCAGCTTGGCACGGAACACCATATATTTT
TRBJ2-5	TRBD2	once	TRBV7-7	CASSLVPPHLAGQYF	TGTGCTAGCAGCTTAGTGCCCCCCCACTTAGCGGGCCAGTACTTC
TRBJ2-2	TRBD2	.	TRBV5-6	CASSLVSSGLGGELFF	TGTGCCAGCAGCTTGGTGTCTAGCGGACTCGGCGGGGAGCTGTTTTTT
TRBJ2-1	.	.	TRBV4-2	CASSQDRATEQFF	TGTGCCAGCAGCCAAGATAGAGCCACTGAGCAGTTCTTC
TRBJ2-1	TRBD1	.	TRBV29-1	CSAAFVGTDYNEQFF	TGCAGCGCTGCCTTTGTAGGGACAGACTACAATGAGCAGTTCTTC
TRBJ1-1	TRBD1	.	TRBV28	CASSFWDSYTEAFF	TGTGCCAGCAGTTTTTGGGACAGCTACACTGAAGCTTTCTTT
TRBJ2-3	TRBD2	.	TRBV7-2	CASSLAGTRGGDTQYF	TGTGCCAGCAGCTTAGCCGGGACTAGGGGCGGAGATACGCAGTATTTT
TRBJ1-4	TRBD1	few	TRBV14	CASSRITGGTSEKLFF	TGTGCCAGCAGCCGAATAACAGGGGGAACGAGTGAAAAACTGTTTTTT
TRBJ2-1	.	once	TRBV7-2	CASSSTRGGAEQFF	TGTGCCAGCAGCTCGACTAGGGGGGGGGCTGAGCAGTTCTTC
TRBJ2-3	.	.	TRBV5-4	CASSTRQGTDTQYF	TGTGCCAGCAGCACTAGACAGGGCACAGATACGCAGTATTTT
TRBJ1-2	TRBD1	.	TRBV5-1	CASSGSSGGQGAYPNYGYTF	TGCGCCAGCAGCGGATCCTCCGGGGGACAGGGGGCCTACCCTAACTATGGCTACACCTTC
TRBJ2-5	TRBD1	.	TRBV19	CASSIGQGARETQYF	TGTGCCAGTAGTATAGGACAGGGGGCGCGTGAGACCCAGTACTTC
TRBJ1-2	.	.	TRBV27	CASSLTGDRLYTF	TGTGCCAGCAGTTTAACGGGGGACCGACTCTACACCTTC
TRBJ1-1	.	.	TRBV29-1	CSVVGTEAFF	TGCAGCGTTGTCGGCACTGAAGCTTTCTTT
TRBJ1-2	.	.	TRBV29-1	CSGKTGNYGYTF	TGCAGCGGGAAAACGGGGAACTATGGCTACACCTTC
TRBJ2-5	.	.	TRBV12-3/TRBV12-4	CASSFIQETQYF	TGTGCCAGCAGTTTTATTCAAGAGACCCAGTACTTC
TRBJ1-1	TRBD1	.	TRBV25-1	CASSPRQGGTEAFF	TGTGCCAGCAGCCCACGACAGGGGGGCACTGAAGCTTTCTTT
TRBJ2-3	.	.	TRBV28	CASSLREPDTQYF	TGTGCCAGCAGTTTAAGGGAGCCAGATACGCAGTATTTT
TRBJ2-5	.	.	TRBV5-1	CASTLLPGLGQETQYF	TGCGCCAGCACCCTTTTACCGGGTTTGGGCCAAGAGACCCAGTACTTC
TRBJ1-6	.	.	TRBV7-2	CASSSPQGLLPGSPLHF	TGTGCCAGCAGCTCCCCGCAAGGACTCCTCCCGGGTTCACCCCTCCACTTT
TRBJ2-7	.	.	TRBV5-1	CASRATREQYF	TGCGCCAGCAGGGCCACGAGGGAGCAGTACTTC
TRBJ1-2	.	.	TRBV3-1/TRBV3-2	CASSRRDLDGYTF	TGTGCCAGCAGCCGCAGGGATTTGGATGGCTACACCTTC
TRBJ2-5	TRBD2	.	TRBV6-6	CASSYLAGVETQYF	TGTGCCAGCAGTTACTTAGCGGGAGTAGAGACCCAGTACTTC
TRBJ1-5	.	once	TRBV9	CASSSRAGGGARGGQPQHF	TGTGCCAGCAGCTCAAGAGCGGGGGGGGGCGCAAGGGGCGGTCAGCCCCAGCATTTT
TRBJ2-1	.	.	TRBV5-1	CASSLSGVSDEQFF	TGCGCCAGCAGCTTGTCGGGAGTCAGCGATGAGCAGTTCTTC